Included here is one T cell receptor beta chain sequence, with context. Its matching antigen is unknown. Here immunoSEQ multiplex PCR was the method, and the copy in TCRdb shows in-frame clones only, minus some. The sample carries hundreds of clones, just over 20% recorded once. Losses at the gene ends were 5 bases for V and 9 bases for J; bases not matched to a gene: 8. From germline, CDR1 is MNHGY and CDR2 SAAAGT. The CDR3 totals 14 residues. Samples of adjacent lung lacking atypia were obtained no closer than 2 cm to the tumor margin. The sample originates from a study of T cells in localized non-small cell lung cancer. The study's findings and limits: Only one tumor region was sequenced, so heterogeneity remains possible. Appearance in adjacent lung was seen for a median 57 of the top 100 tumor clones.

This receptor was obtained from a man between 40 and 69 years old with stage III squamous cell lung carcinoma. The input for sequencing was normal lung tissue next to the tumor, taken before any cancer treatment. The rearrangement uses TRBV6-8 and TRBJ2-7; 12 bases are shared with TRBD2. CDR3 amino acids: CASSGGTSGRRQYF. DNA for the CDR3: TGTGCCAGCAGTGGAGGGACTAGCGGGCGGCGGCAGTACTTC.